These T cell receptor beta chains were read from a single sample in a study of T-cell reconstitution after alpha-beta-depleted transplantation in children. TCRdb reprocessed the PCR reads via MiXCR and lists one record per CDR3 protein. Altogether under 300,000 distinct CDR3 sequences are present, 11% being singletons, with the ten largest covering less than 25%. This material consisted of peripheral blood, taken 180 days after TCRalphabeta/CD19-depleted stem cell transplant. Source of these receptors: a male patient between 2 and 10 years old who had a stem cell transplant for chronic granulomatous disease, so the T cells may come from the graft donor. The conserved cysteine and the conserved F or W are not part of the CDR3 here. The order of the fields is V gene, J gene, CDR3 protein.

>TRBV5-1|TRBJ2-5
ASSGRTGPQETQY
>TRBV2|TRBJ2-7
ASSDRPGGLGEQY
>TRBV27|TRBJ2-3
ASSPRTSGSTDTQY
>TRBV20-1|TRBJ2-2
SARSGLSGELF
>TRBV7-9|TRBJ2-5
ASSPRRGSDQETQY
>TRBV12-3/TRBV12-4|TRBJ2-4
ASSRTGAGENIQY
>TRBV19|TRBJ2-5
ASSDRGLGEETQY
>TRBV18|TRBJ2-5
ASSPLQRPQETQY
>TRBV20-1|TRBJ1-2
SSPVGGYGYT
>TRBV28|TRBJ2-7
ASRGTGEGHEQY
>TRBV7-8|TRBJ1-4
ASSLSGLSGPEKLF
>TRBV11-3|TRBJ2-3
ASSSQGGTDTQY
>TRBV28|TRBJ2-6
ASSPPPGQGNSGANVLT
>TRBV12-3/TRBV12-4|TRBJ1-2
ASSRTGPAGYT
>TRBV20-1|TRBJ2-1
SAARLAGVHEQF
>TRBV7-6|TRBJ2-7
ASSLETGGYEQY
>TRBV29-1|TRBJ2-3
SVDDFRGKVGRTDTQY
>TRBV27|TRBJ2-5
ASSFARKQETQY
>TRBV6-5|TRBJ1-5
ASRPMATQPQH
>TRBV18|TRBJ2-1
ASSPTSGNNEQF
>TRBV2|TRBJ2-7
ASSGRQTYEQY
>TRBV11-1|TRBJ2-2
ASSLAGAWDNSFYTGELF
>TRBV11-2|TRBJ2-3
ASSPTSGGADTQY
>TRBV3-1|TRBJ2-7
ASSQAGRIYEQY
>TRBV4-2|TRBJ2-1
ASSQDPGTSVYNEQF
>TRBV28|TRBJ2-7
ASSNSSGRIAYEQY
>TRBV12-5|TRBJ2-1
ASALGSVEQF
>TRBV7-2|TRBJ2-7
ASRHSGGSYEQY
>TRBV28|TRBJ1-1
ASSFHQPGQGTNTEAF
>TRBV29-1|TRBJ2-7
SVRTGLSYEQY
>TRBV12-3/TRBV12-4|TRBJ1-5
ASSFRDRSNQPQH
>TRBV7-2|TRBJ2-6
ASSLGAGAGANVLT
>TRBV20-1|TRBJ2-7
SARDWGQASHEQY
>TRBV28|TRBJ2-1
ASTRAGGPRNEQF
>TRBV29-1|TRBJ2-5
SGARRDREPQETQY
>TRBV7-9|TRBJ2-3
ASSYRGADTDTQY
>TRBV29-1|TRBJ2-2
SVELPDQGPGELF